Described below is a single T cell receptor beta chain sequence and its context. The record originates from a study of control samples from healthy donors and cancer patients. Measured with immunoSEQ multiplex PCR; TCRdb has only the in-frame clones, and not every one. The sample lists some 250,000 clones; roughly four fifths were seen once. The specimen sequenced was PBMCs. The receptor was derived from a woman aged 55-70 years with lung cancer.

The CDR3 sequence: CASSFLGAEAFF. Here the CDR3 DNA reads TGTGCCAGCAGTTTCCTGGGGGCTGAAGCTTTCTTT. The genes are TRBV6-5 and TRBJ1-1, with a weak D call TRBD1 (5 bases). CDR3 length equals 12 residues. Trimming pared 4 bases from V and 6 bases from J, leaving 9 bases between. In germline, CDR1 is MNHEY, CDR2 SVGAGI.